This T cell receptor (beta chain) was sequenced during a study of T cells in localized non-small cell lung cancer (dated by TCRdb to about 2020). About the full investigation: The study analyzed T cell repertoires of hundreds of early-stage NSCLC patients, comparing tumors and uninvolved tumor-adjacent lungs. The mean age of the NSCLC patients was about 70 years, with 130 or so men and approximately 100 women. The cohort comprised 200 to 300 treatment-naïve NSCLC patients with resected, localized lung tumors. What the research found in general, with its limitations: Higher T cell density in blood was associated with longer overall survival, whereas higher clonality in adjacent lung was associated with shorter survival. Because of the exploratory design, TCR variables were selected using unadjusted p-values without false-discovery rate correction. The highest T cell clonality was observed in uninvolved tumor-adjacent lung, where clonality exceeded that of tumor, suggesting that antigenic responses were more focused in uninvolved tumor-adjacent lung. Multi-region tumor sequencing was not performed, so intratumor heterogeneity could not be excluded. A median of around 60 of the top 100 tumor clones turned up in the paired uninvolved adjacent lung, and around 27 of those clones also ranked among the top 100 of that same adjacent lung.

Inclusive of the bounding cysteine and phenylalanine, the CDR3 is 14 residues long. Solely the CDR3 DNA is kept, with 42 bases framed from the first base. CDR1 and CDR2 (LNHDA, SQIVND) derive from the germline V gene (reference sequence). V gives up 9 bases and J gives up 4 bases, and the segment between their germline ends measures 16 bases. The immunoSEQ Assay was used to sequence TCR beta CDR3 regions from DNA. Turning to the authors' computational methods: To compute T cell density, TCR beta template counts were normalized to usable DNA, which was estimated by amplifying housekeeping genes. The preseqR package was used to estimate richness by extrapolating to 400,000 templates for PBMC samples and to 120,000 templates for tissue samples. Clonality was taken to be one minus Pielou's evenness. Tissue-enriched TCRs were identified through differential abundance testing performed on productive amino-acid clonotypes, with a minimum total count of 5 and an alpha of 0.1. The Jaccard Index and the Morisita Overlap Index were used to measure how much the repertoires overlapped between compartments. TCR beta CDR3s were clustered by GLIPH together with public tetramer-defined viral CDR3s, and at least three viral sequences plus V-gene enrichment were required for viral motifs. Sourced from immuneACCESS, this table was stored by TCRdb with only in-frame sequences that have V and J called. A share of the clones is absent; for the studies checked, an unresolved V gene accounts for under half, and the remainder has no known explanation. That table furnishes V, J and clone size, whereas the DNA furnished D and trimming. Across this sample there are roughly 1,500 clones, with about a fifth seen only once. The ten largest clones add up to 10% of the sample.

This clone was detected only once. Its target antigen remains unknown. The sample holds no much larger clone one base away, and base qualities are not on file. At diagnosis, peripheral blood, uninvolved tumor-adjacent lung and tumor were collected and were preserved as a mix of fresh-frozen and FFPE material. This TCR was sampled from a male donor at least 60 years old with stage I lung adenocarcinoma. This sequence uses TRBV19 and TRBJ1-5; the D gene is unclear. The sequenced sample was lung tumor tissue, obtained before any cancer treatment. The DNA is TGTGCCAGCAACCCCGGAGTCGGAAATCAGCCCCAGCATTTT. The encoded protein is CASNPGVGNQPQHF. Reference TRBV19 and TRBJ1-5 proteins supply the regions before and after the CDR3; the full variable domain is: DGGITQSPKYLFRKEGQNVTLSCEQNLNHDAMYWYRQDPGQGLRLIYYSQIVNDFQKGDIAEGYSVSREKKESFPLTVTSAQKNPTAFYLCASNPGVGNQPQHFGDGTRLSIL.